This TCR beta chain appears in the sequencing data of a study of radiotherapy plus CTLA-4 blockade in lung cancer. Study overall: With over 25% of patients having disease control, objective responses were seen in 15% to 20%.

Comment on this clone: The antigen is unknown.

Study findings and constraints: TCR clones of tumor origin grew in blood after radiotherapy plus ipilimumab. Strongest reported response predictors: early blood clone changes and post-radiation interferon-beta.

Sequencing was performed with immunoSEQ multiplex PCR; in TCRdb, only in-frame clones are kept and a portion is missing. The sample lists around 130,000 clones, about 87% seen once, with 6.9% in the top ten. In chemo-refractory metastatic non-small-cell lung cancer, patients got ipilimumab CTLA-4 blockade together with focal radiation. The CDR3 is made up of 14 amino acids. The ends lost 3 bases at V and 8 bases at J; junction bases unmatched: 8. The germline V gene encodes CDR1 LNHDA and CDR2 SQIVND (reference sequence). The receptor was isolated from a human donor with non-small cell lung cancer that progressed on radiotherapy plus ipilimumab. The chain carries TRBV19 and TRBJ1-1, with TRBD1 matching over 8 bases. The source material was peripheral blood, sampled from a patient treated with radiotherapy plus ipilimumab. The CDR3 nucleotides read TGTGCCAGTAGTATTGACAGGGGCCCTTCCGAAGCTTTCTTT. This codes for CASSIDRGPSEAFF. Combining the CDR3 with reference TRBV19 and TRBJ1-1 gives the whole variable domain DGGITQSPKYLFRKEGQNVTLSCEQNLNHDAMYWYRQDPGQGLRLIYYSQIVNDFQKGDIAEGYSVSREKKESFPLTVTSAQKNPTAFYLCASSIDRGPSEAFFGQGTRLTVV.